This T cell receptor beta chain was documented in a study of CD8 T cells in Susac syndrome. V was pared by 3 bases and J by 5 bases, with 5 bases of the junction left unmatched. The CDR3 has 14 residues. Germline V gene data show CDR1 as LGHNT and CDR2 as FRNRAP. RNA in amounts of roughly 0.45 to 1 ug was reverse transcribed with random hexamers. TCR beta CDR3 was amplified by immunoSEQ multiplex PCR. This amplification extended across 54 Vbeta and 13 Jbeta segments. MiXCR was run by TCRdb on the immunoSEQ multiplex PCR reads, yielding one entry per CDR3 protein. The sample carries under 200,000 distinct CDR3 sequences, around 96% recorded once. Details on this clonotype: What it binds is unknown.

Patients with Susac syndrome fulfilled recently defined diagnostic criteria for definite or probable disease. Study-wide results and limits: Individuals included in the TCR sequencing and HLA analysis were acknowledged by the study to be relatively few in number. In Susac syndrome, the CD4+ T cell repertoires did not show clonal expansion.

The origin of this receptor is a human donor with Susac syndrome. The source material was CD4+ T cells from PBMCs. This chain uses TRBV12-5 with TRBJ1-2; 8 bases line up with TRBD1. CDR3 loop: CASGFADRGYGYTF. The CDR3 coding sequence is TGTGCTAGTGGTTTCGCCGACAGGGGTTATGGCTACACCTTC.